This record covers a single T cell receptor (beta chain). Its antigen is as yet unknown. PCR employed 60 Vbeta and 13 Jbeta primers. Per the original methods: Later analysis identified tens of millions of unique TCR beta chains, 9 million to 12 million shared. Measured with immunoSEQ multiplex PCR; TCRdb has only the in-frame clones, and not every one. The V and J calls and clone size were taken over from that table, and D and trimming were inferred from the DNA. The sample carries 75,000 to 80,000 clones, about three quarters recorded once. The data were obtained in a study of cytomegalovirus exposure and HLA in healthy donors. In the study overall: Out of about 179 million T cells, an earlier analysis found roughly 110 million unique TCR beta sequences in total.

Whole-study findings and limits: Segments of the TCR beta V type were, in most cases, productive about 90% or about 30% of the time in an earlier analysis. Reportedly, diagnosis of cytomegalovirus status by the classifier showed high specificity and sensitivity.

The receptor was isolated from a male donor in good health and CMV-seronegative. Sequencing input: PBMCs.

The CDR3 spells CASSFGSGPQETQYF. The CDR3, as DNA: TGTGCCAGCAGCTTTGGTTCAGGGCCCCAAGAGACCCAGTACTTC. The J gene is TRBJ2-5, the V gene TRBV7-9; D may be TRBD1 (5 bases). The CDR3 loop spans 15 amino acids. Germline V gene sequence: CDR1 SEHNR, CDR2 FQNEAQ (reference sequence). Trimming stripped 3 bases from V and 1 base from J, with 12 bases between.